The present T cell receptor beta chain was sequenced within a study of CXCR3-negative and CXCR3-positive naive CD8 T cells. About this clonotype itself: Antigen: not known.

Study-wide findings and caveats: Memory cells showed distinct TRBV-TRBJ patterns, while the two naive subsets matched.

Germline-derived CDR1 and CDR2 are SNHLY and FYNNEI. This CDR3 region has 14 residues. cDNA libraries for TRB were generated by 5' RACE incorporating UMI labels. One entry per CDR3 protein, without DNA, is what TCRdb gives after re-calling the 5' RACE reads. The sample table sets out 45,000 or so distinct CDR3 sequences. The sorter processed each CD8+ T cell subset in triplicate at over 250,000 cells apiece. Sequencing input: memory CD8+ T cells from blood. V gene TRBV2 combines with J gene TRBJ1-6; TCRdb proposes TRBD1, but this gene call is untestable without DNA. The sequence was collected from a human donor in good health. Some clones in this sample may be carry-over from other donors' samples. CDR3 loop: CASSAGQGNSPLHF.